Listed below are T cell receptor beta chains from one sample, sequenced in a study of blood T cell repertoires in COVID-19. The table came from immunoSEQ multiplex PCR; TCRdb's copy has only in-frame clones and leaves some out. The table records about 15,000 clones, roughly three quarters of them present only once. The specimen was peripheral blood. The receptors here all came from a man in his sixties with acute or convalescent COVID-19. CDR3s include the opening cysteine and the closing phenylalanine or tryptophan. Each record gives: V gene, clone size, D gene, J gene, CDR3 DNA, CDR3 protein. The D gene is left open where the match is weak. Not every row has a clone size; where given, it reads once, few, many or a size class.

TRBV15,-,-,TRBJ2-1,TGTGCCACCAGCATAGCCAGGGGCATCTCCTACAATGAGCAGTTCTTC,CATSIARGISYNEQFF
TRBV11-3,-,-,TRBJ2-1,TGTGCCAGCAGCTTAGACAGATACAATGAGCAGTTCTTC,CASSLDRYNEQFF
TRBV28,-,TRBD2,TRBJ2-2,TGTGCCAGCAGGTCCGGGAGGGCGGGAACCGGGGAGCTGTTTTTT,CASRSGRAGTGELFF
TRBV19,-,-,TRBJ2-7,TGTGCCAGTAGTATAGCGTACGCGGGTGGTGAGCAGTACTTC,CASSIAYAGGEQYF
TRBV7-9,-,-,TRBJ2-1,TGTGCCAGCAGCCAACTGGGAGGCCTCGCGCAGTTCTTC,CASSQLGGLAQFF
TRBV20-1,-,-,TRBJ2-7,TGCAGTGCTAGTTCCCACTACGAGCAGTACTTC,CSASSHYEQYF
TRBV5-8,-,TRBD1,TRBJ1-2,TGTGCCAGCAGCTTCCCCCAGGGGGCAGGTGGCTACACCTTC,CASSFPQGAGGYTF
TRBV6-5,-,-,TRBJ1-1,TGTGCCAGCAGTTACCGGGACTCCTTAGAAGCTTTCTTT,CASSYRDSLEAFF
TRBV29-1,once,TRBD2,TRBJ2-1,TGCAGCGTGAATGGGGGGGTTTTGGGCTCCTACAATGAGCAGTTCTTC,CSVNGGVLGSYNEQFF
TRBV27,-,TRBD2,TRBJ2-1,TGTGCCAGCAGTTTAGCGGGGGGGACGTACAATGAGCAGTTCTTC,CASSLAGGTYNEQFF
TRBV7-8,-,TRBD1,TRBJ1-2,TGTGCCAGCAGCTTAGATAGCATACAGGGGTATGGCTACACCTTC,CASSLDSIQGYGYTF
TRBV21-1,-,-,TRBJ2-1,TGTGCCAGCATCTTCCAGCGGGGAAATGAGCAGTTCTTC,CASIFQRGNEQFF
TRBV19,-,-,TRBJ2-3,TGTGCCAGCACAGGGAGGGCAGATACGCAGTATTTT,CASTGRADTQYF